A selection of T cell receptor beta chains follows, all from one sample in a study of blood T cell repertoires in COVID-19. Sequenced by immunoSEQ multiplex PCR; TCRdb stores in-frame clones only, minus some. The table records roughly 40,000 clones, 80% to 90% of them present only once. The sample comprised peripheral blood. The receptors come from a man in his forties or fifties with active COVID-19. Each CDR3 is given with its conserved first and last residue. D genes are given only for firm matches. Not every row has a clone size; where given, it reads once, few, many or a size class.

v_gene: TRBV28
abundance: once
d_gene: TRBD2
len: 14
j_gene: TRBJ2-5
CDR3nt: TGTGCCAGCGCCCCGGGAGGTACCCAAGAGACCCAGTACTTC
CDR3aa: CASAPGGTQETQYF

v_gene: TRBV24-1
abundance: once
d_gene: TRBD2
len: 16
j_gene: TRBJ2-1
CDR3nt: TGTGCCACCAGTGATTTCGGACTAGCGGGAGTCAATGAGCAGTTCTTC
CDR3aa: CATSDFGLAGVNEQFF

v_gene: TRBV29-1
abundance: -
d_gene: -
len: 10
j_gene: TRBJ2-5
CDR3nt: TGCAGCGTTGCCGGGGAGACCCAGTACTTC
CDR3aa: CSVAGETQYF

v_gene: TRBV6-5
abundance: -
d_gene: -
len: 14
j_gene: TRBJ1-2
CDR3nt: TGTGCCAGCAGGGATAGGAGGGGTGAGTATGGCTACACCTTC
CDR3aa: CASRDRRGEYGYTF

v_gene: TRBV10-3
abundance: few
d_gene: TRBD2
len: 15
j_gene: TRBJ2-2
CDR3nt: TGTGCCACGGGGGACCGGGAGGAAAACACCGGGGAGCTGTTTTTT
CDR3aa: CATGDREENTGELFF

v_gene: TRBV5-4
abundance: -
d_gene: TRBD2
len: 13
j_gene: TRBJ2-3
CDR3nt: TGTGCCAGCTCTGACGGGAGGGGAGATACGCAGTATTTT
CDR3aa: CASSDGRGDTQYF

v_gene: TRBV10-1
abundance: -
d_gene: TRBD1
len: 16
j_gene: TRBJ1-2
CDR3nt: TGCGCCAGCAGTGAAGGCTCGGGACAGGGGGGATCTGGCTACACCTTC
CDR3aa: CASSEGSGQGGSGYTF

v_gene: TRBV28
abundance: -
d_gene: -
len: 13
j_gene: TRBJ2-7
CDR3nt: TGTGCCACCGAACCGGGGAGGAGGCACGAGCAGTACTTC
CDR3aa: CATEPGRRHEQYF

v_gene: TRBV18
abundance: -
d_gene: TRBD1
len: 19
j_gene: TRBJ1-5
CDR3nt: TGTGCCAGCTCACGAGTCGCGGGACAGGGGGCTCATAGCAATCAGCCCCAGCATTTT
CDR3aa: CASSRVAGQGAHSNQPQHF

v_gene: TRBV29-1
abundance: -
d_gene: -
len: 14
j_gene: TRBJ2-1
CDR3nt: TGCAGCGTTGAACGAGACAGGTCCTACAATGAGCAGTTCTTC
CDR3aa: CSVERDRSYNEQFF

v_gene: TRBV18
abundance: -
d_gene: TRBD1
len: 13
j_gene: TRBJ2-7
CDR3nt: TGTGCCAGCACGGGACAGGGGGCGGACGAGCAGTACTTC
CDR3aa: CASTGQGADEQYF

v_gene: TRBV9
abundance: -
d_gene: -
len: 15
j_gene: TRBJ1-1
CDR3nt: TGTGCCAGCAGCGTAAACGGGGGTATGAACACTGAAGCTTTCTTT
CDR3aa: CASSVNGGMNTEAFF

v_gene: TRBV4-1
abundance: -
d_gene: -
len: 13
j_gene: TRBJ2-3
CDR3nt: TGCGCCAGCAAGGACTATAGCACAGATACGCAGTATTTT
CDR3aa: CASKDYSTDTQYF

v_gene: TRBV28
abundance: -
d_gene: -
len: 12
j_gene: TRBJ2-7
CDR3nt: TGTGCCAGCAGTTTATGGCGTGGCGAGCAGTACTTC
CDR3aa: CASSLWRGEQYF

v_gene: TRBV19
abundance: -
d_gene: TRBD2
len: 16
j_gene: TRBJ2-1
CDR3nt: TGTGCCAGTAGTCCCACCCCGAGCGGGGGGTACAATGAGCAGTTCTTC
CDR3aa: CASSPTPSGGYNEQFF

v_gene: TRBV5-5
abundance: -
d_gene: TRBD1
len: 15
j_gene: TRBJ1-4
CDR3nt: TGTGCCAGCAGCTCGGACAGGGACGTTAATGAAAAACTGTTTTTT
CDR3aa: CASSSDRDVNEKLFF

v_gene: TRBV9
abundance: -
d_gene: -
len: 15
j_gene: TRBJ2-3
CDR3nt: TGTGCCAGCAGCGTAGCCGGGGAAGTCACAGATACGCAGTATTTT
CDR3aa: CASSVAGEVTDTQYF

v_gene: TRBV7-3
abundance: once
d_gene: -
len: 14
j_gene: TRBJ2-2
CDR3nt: TGTGCCAGCAGCTTGACAAGAAGGACCGGGGAGCTGTTTTTT
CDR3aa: CASSLTRRTGELFF

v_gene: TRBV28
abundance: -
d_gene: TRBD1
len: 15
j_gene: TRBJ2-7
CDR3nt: TGTGCCAGTCCCCCGGGGACAGGGTTATTTTCCGAGCAGTACTTC
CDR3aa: CASPPGTGLFSEQYF

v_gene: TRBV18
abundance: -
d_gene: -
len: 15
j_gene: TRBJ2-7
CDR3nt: TGTGCCAGCTCACCACCGACGGGAGACGTCTACGAGCAGTACTTC
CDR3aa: CASSPPTGDVYEQYF

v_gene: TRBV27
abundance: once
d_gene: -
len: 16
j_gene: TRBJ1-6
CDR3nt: TGTGCCAGCTCTCCACTGGAGAGCTCCTATAATTCACCCCTCCACTTT
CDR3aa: CASSPLESSYNSPLHF

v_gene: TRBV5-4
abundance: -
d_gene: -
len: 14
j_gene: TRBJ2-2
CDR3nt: TGTGCCAGCAGCTTGGTTCTCAACACCGGGGAGCTGTTTTTT
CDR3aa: CASSLVLNTGELFF

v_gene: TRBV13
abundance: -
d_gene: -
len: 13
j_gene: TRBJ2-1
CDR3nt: TGTGCCAGCAGCTTAGCGGGTGAAAATGAGCAGTTCTTC
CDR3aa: CASSLAGENEQFF

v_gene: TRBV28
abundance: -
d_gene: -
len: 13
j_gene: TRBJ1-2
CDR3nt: TGTGCCAGCAGCCCCGGACAGAACTATGGCTACACCTTC
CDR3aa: CASSPGQNYGYTF

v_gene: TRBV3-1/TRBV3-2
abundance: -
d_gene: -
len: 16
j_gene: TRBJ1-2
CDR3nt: TGTGCCAGCAGCCACAAATTCGGAGAGGCTAACTATGGCTACACCTTC
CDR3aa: CASSHKFGEANYGYTF

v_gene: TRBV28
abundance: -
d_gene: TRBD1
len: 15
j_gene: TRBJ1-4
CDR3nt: TGTGCCAGCAGTTCCTCGACAGGGTCTAATGAAAAACTGTTTTTT
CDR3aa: CASSSSTGSNEKLFF

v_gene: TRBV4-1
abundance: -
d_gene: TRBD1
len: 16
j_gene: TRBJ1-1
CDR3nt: TGCGCCAGCAGCCCGTGGAGCCGGGACAGGGACACTGAAGCTTTCTTT
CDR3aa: CASSPWSRDRDTEAFF

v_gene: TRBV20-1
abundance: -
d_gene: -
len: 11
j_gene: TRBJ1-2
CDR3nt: TGCAGTGCTAGTCGTGTCTATGGCTACACCTTC
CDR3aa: CSASRVYGYTF

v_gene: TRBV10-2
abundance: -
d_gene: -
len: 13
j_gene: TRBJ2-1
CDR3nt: TGCGCCAGCAGTGAGAACAGGTACAATGAGCAGTTCTTC
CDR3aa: CASSENRYNEQFF

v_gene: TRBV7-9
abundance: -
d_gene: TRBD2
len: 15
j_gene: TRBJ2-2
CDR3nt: TGTGCCAGCAGCGGCCTAGCGGGAGGTACCGGGGAGCTGTTTTTT
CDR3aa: CASSGLAGGTGELFF

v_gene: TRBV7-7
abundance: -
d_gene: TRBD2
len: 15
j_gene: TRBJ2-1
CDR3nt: TGTGCCAGCAGCCCCGGGACTAGCGGGATATATGAGCAGTTCTTC
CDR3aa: CASSPGTSGIYEQFF

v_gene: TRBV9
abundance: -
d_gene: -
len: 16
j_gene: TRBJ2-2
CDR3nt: TGTGCCAGCAGCGCCCACCGACTAGAGAGCTCCGGGGAGCTGTTTTTT
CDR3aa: CASSAHRLESSGELFF

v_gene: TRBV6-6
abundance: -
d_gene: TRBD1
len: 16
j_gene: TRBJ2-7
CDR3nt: TGTGCCAGCAGTTACTCCCGCAGGACAGGGGCTGACGAGCAGTACTTC
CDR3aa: CASSYSRRTGADEQYF

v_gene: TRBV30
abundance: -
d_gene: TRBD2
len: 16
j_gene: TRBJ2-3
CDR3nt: TGTGCCTGGAGTGTACATCGCGGGAGTTTGACAGATACGCAGTATTTT
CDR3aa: CAWSVHRGSLTDTQYF

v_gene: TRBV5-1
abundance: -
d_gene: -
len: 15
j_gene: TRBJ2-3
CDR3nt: TGCGCCAGCAGCTTCCGACGGGAGACCACAGATACGCAGTATTTT
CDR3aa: CASSFRRETTDTQYF

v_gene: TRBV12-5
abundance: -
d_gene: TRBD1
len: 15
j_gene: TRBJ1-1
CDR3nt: TGTGCTAGTGGCATCAACAGGGGTGGTAACACTGAAGCTTTCTTT
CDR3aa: CASGINRGGNTEAFF

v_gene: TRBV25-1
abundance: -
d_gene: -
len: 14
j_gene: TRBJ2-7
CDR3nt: TGTGCCAGCAGTGAACGCAGGGCCGGCTACGAGCAGTACTTC
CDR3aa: CASSERRAGYEQYF

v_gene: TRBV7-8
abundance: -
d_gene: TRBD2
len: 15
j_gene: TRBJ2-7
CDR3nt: TGTGCCAGCAGCCGCGCGGTTGCGGGAGGGTACGAGCAGTACTTC
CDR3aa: CASSRAVAGGYEQYF

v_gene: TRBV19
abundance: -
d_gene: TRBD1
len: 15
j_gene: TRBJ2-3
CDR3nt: TGTGCCAGTAGCCGTGGGACAGCCGCTAGGGATACGCAGTATTTT
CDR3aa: CASSRGTAARDTQYF

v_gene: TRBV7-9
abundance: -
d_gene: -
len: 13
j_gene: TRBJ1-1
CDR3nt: TGTGCCAGCAGCTTGGGATCGACAGGTGAAGCTTTCTTT
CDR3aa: CASSLGSTGEAFF

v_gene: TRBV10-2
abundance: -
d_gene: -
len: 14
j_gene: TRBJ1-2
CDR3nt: TGCGCCAGCAGTGAGTCTCCAGGGAAGAATGGCTACACCTTC
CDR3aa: CASSESPGKNGYTF

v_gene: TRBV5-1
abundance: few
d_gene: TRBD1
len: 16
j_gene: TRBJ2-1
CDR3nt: TGCGCCAGCAGCCAGGAGCCGGGACAGTTCTACAATGAGCAGTTCTTC
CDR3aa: CASSQEPGQFYNEQFF

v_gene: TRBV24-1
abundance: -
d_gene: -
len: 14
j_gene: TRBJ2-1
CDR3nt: TGTGCCACCATGGCTAGTAATAACTACAATGAGCAGTTCTTC
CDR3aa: CATMASNNYNEQFF

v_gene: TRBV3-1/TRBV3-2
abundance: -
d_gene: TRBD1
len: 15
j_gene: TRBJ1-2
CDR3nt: TGTGCCAGCAGCCACCGCGACAGGGCCGCGTATGGCTACACCTTC
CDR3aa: CASSHRDRAAYGYTF

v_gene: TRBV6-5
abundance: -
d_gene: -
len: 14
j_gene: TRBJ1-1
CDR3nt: TGTGCCAGCAGTAGAGGACACCTGAACACTGAAGCTTTCTTT
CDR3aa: CASSRGHLNTEAFF

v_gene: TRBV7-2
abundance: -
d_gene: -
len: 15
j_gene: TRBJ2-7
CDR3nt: TGTGCCAGCAGCCTAGGGCAGGGGGGTCCCTACGAGCAGTACTTC
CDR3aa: CASSLGQGGPYEQYF

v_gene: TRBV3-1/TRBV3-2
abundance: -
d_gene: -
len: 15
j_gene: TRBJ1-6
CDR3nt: TGTGCCAGCAGCCACCTGGGACGGGGGAATTCACCCCTCCACTTT
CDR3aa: CASSHLGRGNSPLHF

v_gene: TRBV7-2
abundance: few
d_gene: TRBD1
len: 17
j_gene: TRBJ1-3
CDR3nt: TGTGCCAGCAGCCCCGGGACAGGGGCGCCCTCTGGAAACACCATATATTTT
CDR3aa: CASSPGTGAPSGNTIYF

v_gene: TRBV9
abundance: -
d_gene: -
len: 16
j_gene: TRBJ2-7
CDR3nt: TGTGCCAGCAGCGTCGGTGAGGAGGAGATGATCTACGAGCAGTACTTC
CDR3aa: CASSVGEEEMIYEQYF

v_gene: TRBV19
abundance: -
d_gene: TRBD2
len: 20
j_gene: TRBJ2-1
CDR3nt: TGTGCCAGTAGTATAGTGAGGGGGGATTTACTAGCGGGCCAATACAATGAGCAGTTCTTC
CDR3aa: CASSIVRGDLLAGQYNEQFF

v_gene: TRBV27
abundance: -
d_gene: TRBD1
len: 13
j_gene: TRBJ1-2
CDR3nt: TGTGCCAGCAGTCCAGGGACAGGACGAGGCTACACCTTC
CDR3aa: CASSPGTGRGYTF

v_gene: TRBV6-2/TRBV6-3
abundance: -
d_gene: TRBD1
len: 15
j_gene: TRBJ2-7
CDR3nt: TGTGCCAGCAGTTCCCCCGGGACAGGGCATACCGAGCAGTACTTC
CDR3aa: CASSSPGTGHTEQYF

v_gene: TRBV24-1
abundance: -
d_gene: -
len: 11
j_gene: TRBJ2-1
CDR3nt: TGTGCCACCGGCTTCTACAATGAGCAGTTCTTC
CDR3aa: CATGFYNEQFF

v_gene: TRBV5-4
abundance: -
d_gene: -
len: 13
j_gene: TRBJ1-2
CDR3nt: TGTGCCAGCAGCTCGTGGGGGCGCTATGGCTACACCTTC
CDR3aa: CASSSWGRYGYTF

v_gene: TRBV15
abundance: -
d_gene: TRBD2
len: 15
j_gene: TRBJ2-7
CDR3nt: TGTGCCACCAGCAGTATGGGACTAGCGGGAGGCGAGCAGTACTTC
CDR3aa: CATSSMGLAGGEQYF